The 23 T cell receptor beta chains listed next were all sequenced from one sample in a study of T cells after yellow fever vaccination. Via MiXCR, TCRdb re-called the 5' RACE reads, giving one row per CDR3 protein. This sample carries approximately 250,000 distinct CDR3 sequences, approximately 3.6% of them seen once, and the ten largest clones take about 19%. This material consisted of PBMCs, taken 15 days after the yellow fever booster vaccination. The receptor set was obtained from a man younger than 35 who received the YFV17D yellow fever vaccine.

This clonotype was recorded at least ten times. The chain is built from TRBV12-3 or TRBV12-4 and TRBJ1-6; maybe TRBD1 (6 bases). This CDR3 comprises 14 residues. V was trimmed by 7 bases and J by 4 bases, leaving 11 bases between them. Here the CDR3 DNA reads TGTGCCAGCACTCGAGGGGGGTATAATTCACCCCTCCACTTT. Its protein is CASTRGGYNSPLHF.

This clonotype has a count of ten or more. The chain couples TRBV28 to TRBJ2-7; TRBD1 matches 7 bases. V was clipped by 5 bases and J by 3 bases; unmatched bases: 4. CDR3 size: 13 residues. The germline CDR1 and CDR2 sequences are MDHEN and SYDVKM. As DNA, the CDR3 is TGTGCCAGCAGTAACTACAGGGGCTACGAGCAGTACGTC. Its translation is CASSNYRGYEQYV.

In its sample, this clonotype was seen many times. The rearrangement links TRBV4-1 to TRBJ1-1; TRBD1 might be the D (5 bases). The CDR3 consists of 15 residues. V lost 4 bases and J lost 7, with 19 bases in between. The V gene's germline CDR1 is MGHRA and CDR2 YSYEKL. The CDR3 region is CASSPDPGGVGEAFF. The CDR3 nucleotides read TGCGCCAGCAGCCCCGATCCGGGGGGGGTCGGTGAAGCTTTCTTT.

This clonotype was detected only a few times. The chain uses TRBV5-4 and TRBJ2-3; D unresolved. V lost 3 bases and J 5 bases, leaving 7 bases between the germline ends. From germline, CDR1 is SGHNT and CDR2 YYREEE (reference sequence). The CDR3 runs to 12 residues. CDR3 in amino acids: CASSSIEDTQYF. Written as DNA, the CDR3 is TGTGCCAGCAGCTCGATTGAAGATACGCAGTATTTT.

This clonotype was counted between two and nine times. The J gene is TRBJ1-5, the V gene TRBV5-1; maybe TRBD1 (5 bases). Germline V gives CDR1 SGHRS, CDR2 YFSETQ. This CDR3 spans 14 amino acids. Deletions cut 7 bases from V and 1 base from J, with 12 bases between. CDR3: CASSVGPSNQPQHF. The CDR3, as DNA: TGCGCCAGCTCCGTGGGACCCAGCAATCAGCCCCAGCATTTT.

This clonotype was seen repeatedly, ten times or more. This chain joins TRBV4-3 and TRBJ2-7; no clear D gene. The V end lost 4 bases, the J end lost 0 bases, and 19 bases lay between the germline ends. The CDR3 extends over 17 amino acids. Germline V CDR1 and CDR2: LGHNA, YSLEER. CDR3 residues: CASSLRQTTLGSYEQYF. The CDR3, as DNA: TGCGCCAGCAGCCTACGCCAGACAACCCTGGGCTCCTACGAGCAGTACTTC.

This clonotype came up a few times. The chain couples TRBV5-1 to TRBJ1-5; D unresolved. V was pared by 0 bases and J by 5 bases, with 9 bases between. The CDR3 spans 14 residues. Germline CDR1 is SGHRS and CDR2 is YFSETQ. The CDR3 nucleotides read TGCGCCAGCAGCTTGGGTGGAGATTATCAGCCCCAGCATTTT. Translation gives CASSLGGDYQPQHF.

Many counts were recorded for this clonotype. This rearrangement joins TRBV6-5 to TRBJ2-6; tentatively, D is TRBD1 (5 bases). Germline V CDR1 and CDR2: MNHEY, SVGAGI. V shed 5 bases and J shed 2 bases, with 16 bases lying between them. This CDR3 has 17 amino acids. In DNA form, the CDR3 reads TGTGCCAGCAGTGCTTACAGGTCCCTTCCTGGGGCCAACGTCCTGACTTTC. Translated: CASSAYRSLPGANVLTF.

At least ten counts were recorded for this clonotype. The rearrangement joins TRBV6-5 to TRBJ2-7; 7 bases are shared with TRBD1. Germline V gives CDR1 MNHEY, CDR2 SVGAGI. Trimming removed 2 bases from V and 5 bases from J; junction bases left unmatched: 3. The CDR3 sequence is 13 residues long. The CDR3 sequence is CASSYQGENEQYF. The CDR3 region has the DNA TGTGCCAGCAGTTACCAGGGGGAGAACGAGCAGTACTTC.

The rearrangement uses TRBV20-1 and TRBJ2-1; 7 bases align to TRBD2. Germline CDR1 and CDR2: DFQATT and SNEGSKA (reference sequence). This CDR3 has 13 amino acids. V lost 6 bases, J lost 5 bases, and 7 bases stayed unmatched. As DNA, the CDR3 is TGCAGTGCCCAGAGGGGAGGGAACAATGAGCAGTTCTTC. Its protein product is CSAQRGGNNEQFF.

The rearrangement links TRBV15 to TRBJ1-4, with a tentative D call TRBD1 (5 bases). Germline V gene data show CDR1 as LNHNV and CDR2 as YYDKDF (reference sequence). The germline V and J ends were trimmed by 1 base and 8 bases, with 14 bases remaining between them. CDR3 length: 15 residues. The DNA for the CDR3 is TGTGCCACCAGCAGAGGGGGGACCAGGGACGAAAAACTGTTTTTT. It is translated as CATSRGGTRDEKLFF.

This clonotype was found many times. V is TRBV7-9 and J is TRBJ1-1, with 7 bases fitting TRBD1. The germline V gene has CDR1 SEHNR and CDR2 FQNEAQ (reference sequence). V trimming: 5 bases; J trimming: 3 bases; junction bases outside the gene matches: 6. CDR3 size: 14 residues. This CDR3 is CASSASGTDTEAFF. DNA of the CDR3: TGTGCCAGCAGCGCATCCGGGACAGACACTGAAGCTTTCTTT.

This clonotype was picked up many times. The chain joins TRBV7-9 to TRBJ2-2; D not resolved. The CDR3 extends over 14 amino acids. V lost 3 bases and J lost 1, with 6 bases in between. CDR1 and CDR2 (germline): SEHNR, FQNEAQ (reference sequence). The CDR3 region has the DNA TGTGCCAGCAGCTTGCGACAGAACACCGGGGAGCTGTTTTTT. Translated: CASSLRQNTGELFF.

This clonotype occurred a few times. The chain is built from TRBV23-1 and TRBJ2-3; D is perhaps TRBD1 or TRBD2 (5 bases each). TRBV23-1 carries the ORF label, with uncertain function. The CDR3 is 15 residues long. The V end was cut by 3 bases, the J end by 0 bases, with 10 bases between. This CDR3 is CASSHSRDSTDTQYF. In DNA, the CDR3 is TGCGCCAGCAGTCATTCCCGGGACAGCACAGATACGCAGTATTTT.

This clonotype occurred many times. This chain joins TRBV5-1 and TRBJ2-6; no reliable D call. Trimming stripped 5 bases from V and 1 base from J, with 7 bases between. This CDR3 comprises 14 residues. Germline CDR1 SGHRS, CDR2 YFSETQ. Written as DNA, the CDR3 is TGCGCCAGCAGGACTGGGTCTGGGGCCAACGTCCTGACTTTC. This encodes CASRTGSGANVLTF.

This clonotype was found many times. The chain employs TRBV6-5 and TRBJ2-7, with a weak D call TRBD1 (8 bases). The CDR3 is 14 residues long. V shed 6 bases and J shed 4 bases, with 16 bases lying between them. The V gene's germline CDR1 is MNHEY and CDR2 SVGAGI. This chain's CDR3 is CASRRGQGGYEQYF. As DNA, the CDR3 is TGTGCCAGCAGGAGAGGACAGGGAGGGTACGAGCAGTACTTC.

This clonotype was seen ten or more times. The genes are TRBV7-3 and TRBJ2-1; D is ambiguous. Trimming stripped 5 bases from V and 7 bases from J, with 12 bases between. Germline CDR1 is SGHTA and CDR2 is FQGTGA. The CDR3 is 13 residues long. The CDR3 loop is CASSKLSGNEQFF. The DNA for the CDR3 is TGTGCCAGCAGCAAACTGTCCGGGAATGAGCAGTTCTTC. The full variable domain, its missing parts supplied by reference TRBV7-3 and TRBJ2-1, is GAGVSQTPSNKVTEKGKYVELRCDPISGHTALYWYRQSLGQGPEFLIYFQGTGAADDSGLPNDRFFAVRPEGSVSTLKIQRTERGDSAVYLCASSKLSGNEQFFGPGTRLTVL.

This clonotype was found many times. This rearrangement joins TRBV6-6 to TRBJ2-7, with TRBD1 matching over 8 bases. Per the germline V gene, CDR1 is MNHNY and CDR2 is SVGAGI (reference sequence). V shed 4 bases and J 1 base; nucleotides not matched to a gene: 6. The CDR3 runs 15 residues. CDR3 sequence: CASSSTDRDSYEQYF. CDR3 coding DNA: TGTGCCAGCAGTTCCACGGACAGGGATTCCTACGAGCAGTACTTC.

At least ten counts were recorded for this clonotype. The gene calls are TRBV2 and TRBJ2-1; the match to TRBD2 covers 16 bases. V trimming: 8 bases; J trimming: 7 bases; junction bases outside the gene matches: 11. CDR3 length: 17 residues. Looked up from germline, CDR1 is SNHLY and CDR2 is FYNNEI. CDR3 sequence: CASSVPGLAGGRNEQFF. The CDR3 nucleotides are TGTGCCAGCTCAGTCCCGGGACTAGCGGGGGGGCGGAATGAGCAGTTCTTC. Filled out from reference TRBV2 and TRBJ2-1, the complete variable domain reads EPEVTQTPSHQVTQMGQEVILRCVPISNHLYFYWYRQILGQKVEFLVSFYNNEISEKSEIFDDQFSVERPDGSNFTLKIRSTKLEDSAMYFCASSVPGLAGGRNEQFFGPGTRLTVL.

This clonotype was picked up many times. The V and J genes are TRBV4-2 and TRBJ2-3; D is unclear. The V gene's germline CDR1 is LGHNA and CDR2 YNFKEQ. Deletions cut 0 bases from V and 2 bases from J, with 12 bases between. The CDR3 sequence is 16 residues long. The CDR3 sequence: CASSQEVDSYTDTQYF. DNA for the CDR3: TGTGCCAGCAGCCAAGAGGTAGACTCCTACACAGATACGCAGTATTTT.

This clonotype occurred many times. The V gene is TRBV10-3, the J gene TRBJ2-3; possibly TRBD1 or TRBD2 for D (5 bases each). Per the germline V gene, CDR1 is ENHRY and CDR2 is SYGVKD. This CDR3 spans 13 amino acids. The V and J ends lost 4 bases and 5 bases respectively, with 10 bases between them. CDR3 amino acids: CAISGGVGDTQYF. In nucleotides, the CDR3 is TGTGCCATCAGTGGAGGGGTTGGAGATACGCAGTATTTT.

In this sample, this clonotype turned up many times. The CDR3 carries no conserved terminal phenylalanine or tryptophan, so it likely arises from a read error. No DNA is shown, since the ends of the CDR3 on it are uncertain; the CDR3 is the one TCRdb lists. Here the CDR3 reads CASSPETPGLLSL. This rearrangement joins TRBV7-6 to TRBJ2-1; the D call of TRBD2 is as the table states it, not checked on the DNA. The CDR3 numbers 13 amino acids, ends counted. The germline gives CDR1 SGHVS, CDR2 FNYEAQ.

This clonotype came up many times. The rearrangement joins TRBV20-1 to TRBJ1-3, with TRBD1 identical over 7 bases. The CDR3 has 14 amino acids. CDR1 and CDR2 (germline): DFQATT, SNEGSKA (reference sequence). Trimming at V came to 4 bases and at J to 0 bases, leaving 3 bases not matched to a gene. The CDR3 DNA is TGCAGTGCTACCCGGGACAGCTCTGGAAACACCATATATTTT. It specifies CSATRDSSGNTIYF.